One and the same sample provided the 23 T cell receptor beta chains below, sequenced in a study of identical twins. One entry per CDR3 protein results from TCRdb running MiXCR on the 5' RACE reads. There are 420,000 or so distinct CDR3 sequences in the sample; less than 20% occur only once, and 12% lies in the top ten. The source material was naive T cells sorted from blood. These receptors were taken from a man in his fifties in good health.

This clonotype was seen more than once but under ten times. This sequence joins TRBV18 and TRBJ1-4; D gene unclear. The CDR3 is 15 amino acids. The germline gives CDR1 KGHSH, CDR2 LQKENI. V lost 1 base and J lost 3, with 9 bases in between. Here the CDR3 reads CASSPRQVPNEKLFF. CDR3 in DNA: TGTGCCAGCTCACCACGGCAGGTGCCTAATGAAAAACTGTTTTTT.

This chain uses TRBV3-1 with TRBJ2-3; D not certain. Between the trimmed V and J ends, which lost 3 bases and 2 bases, there was a span of 9 bases. The germline V gene has CDR1 LGHDT and CDR2 YNNKEL (reference sequence). CDR3 length: 14 amino acids. CDR3 region: CASSQYGNTDTQYF. In DNA form, the CDR3 reads TGTGCCAGCAGCCAGTACGGAAACACAGATACGCAGTATTTT.

This rearrangement joins TRBV6-5 to TRBJ2-7; possible D gene TRBD2, 5 bases. V was clipped by 0 bases and J by 5 bases, with 11 bases between them. The CDR3 length is 14 residues. Germline V lookup: CDR1 MNHEY, CDR2 SVGAGI. CDR3 sequence (DNA): TGTGCCAGCAGTTACTCCCGGGGTGGAAACGAGCAGTACTTC. Translating it yields CASSYSRGGNEQYF.

This clonotype was detected only a few times. The CDR3 region has the DNA TGTGCCAGCAGACCCTCGTTTGCCGGTCAGCCCCAGCATTTT. It is translated as CASRPSFAGQPQHF. The V gene is TRBV12-3 or TRBV12-4, the J gene TRBJ1-5, with D unresolved. V lost 6 bases, J lost 6 bases, and 15 bases lay in between. The CDR3 sequence is 14 residues long.

V gene TRBV27 combines with J gene TRBJ2-1; D not certain. The CDR3 is made up of 13 amino acids. CDR1 and CDR2 from the germline V gene are MNHEY and SMNVEV (reference sequence). Trimming removed 5 bases from V and 7 bases from J, with 12 bases in between. Here the CDR3 reads CASSQTAENEQFF. DNA for the CDR3: TGTGCCAGCAGTCAGACCGCAGAGAATGAGCAGTTCTTC.

The chain recombines TRBV5-1 with TRBJ1-4; no firm D call. This CDR3 contains 16 residues. V lost 1 base and J lost 0, with 10 bases in between. CDR1 and CDR2 from the germline V gene are SGHRS and YFSETQ. The CDR3: CASSLRQVTTNEKLFF. CDR3 DNA: TGCGCCAGCAGCTTGCGCCAGGTCACAACTAATGAAAAACTGTTTTTT.

The sample holds a few counts of this clonotype. The chain couples TRBV6-5 to TRBJ2-7, with 7 positions matching TRBD1. This CDR3 has 14 residues. Germline-derived CDR1 and CDR2 are MNHEY and SVGAGI. Losses at the gene ends were 3 bases for V and 2 bases for J; bases not matched to a gene: 4. CDR3 DNA: TGTGCCAGCAGTTATCGGGACAGCACCTACGAGCAGTACTTC. Its protein is CASSYRDSTYEQYF.

The rearrangement links TRBV5-1 to TRBJ2-3; 8 nucleotides agree with TRBD1. The junction had 6 bases not matched to a gene; V was cut back by 4 bases and J by 2 bases. CDR3 length: 15 residues. Germline V gene data show CDR1 as SGHRS and CDR2 as YFSETQ. The CDR3, as DNA: TGCGCCAGCAGCGAAGGACAGGGATTCACAGATACGCAGTATTTT. Protein sequence: CASSEGQGFTDTQYF.

Comment on this clonotype: One base away lies a much larger clone, so this may be a sequencing read error. The gene calls are TRBV2 and TRBJ1-5, with 8 bases fitting TRBD1. Looked up from germline, CDR1 is SNHLY and CDR2 is FYNNEI. The CDR3 is 17 residues long. This CDR3 is CASSRGTGVYSNQHQHF. The CDR3 nucleotides read TGTGCCAGCAGCCGCGGGACAGGCGTTTATAGCAATCAGCACCAGCATTTT.

The genes are TRBV7-2 and TRBJ2-3; unclear D gene. Between the trimmed V and J ends, which lost 0 bases and 1 base, there was a span of 5 bases. The CDR3 runs 14 residues. Germline V lookup: CDR1 SGHTA, CDR2 FQGNSA. CDR3 DNA: TGTGCCAGCAGCTTAGCGTACGGCACAGATACGCAGTATTTT. Translating gives CASSLAYGTDTQYF.

This clonotype was seen repeatedly, ten times or more. The rearrangement joins TRBV6-5 to TRBJ2-2; D not certain. With 0 bases removed from V and 2 bases from J, the gap between germline ends came to 16 bases. The germline CDR1 and CDR2 sequences are MNHEY and SVGAGI. The CDR3 runs to 18 residues. The CDR3 DNA reads as TGTGCCAGCAGTTACTCCATTCTGACACCGTTTAACACCGGGGAGCTGTTTTTT. It specifies CASSYSILTPFNTGELFF.

This clonotype was counted only a few times. One end of the junction is discordant with germline, which a read error may explain. This chain links TRBV27 with TRBJ2-1; D unresolved. The CDR3 is made up of 15 amino acids. Germline CDR1 reads MNHEY; CDR2 reads SMNVEV (reference sequence). CDR3 in amino acids: CASGSSHFSSGPIVF. CDR3 in DNA: TGTGCCAGCGGCTCTAGTCACTTTTCCAGTGGGCCGATAGTGTTC.

This clonotype was detected many times. CDR3: CASREGHEQYF. DNA for the CDR3: TGTGCCAGCAGGGAGGGCCACGAGCAGTACTTC. The chain is built from TRBV3-1 and TRBJ2-7; D is perhaps TRBD2 (6 bases). The CDR3 runs 11 residues. Germline V gene data show CDR1 as LGHDT and CDR2 as YNNKEL (reference sequence). Trimming took off 6 bases at V and 5 bases at J, with 8 bases between the two ends.

The sample holds many counts of this clonotype. This rearrangement joins TRBV11-2 to TRBJ2-3; D assignment may be TRBD1 or TRBD2 (6 bases each). V was cut by 3 bases and J by 11 bases, with 21 bases left in between. The CDR3 extends over 15 amino acids. CDR1 SGHAT and CDR2 FQNNGV come from the germline V gene. The chain's CDR3 is CASSFSGAPPIGQYF. As DNA, the CDR3 is TGTGCCAGCAGCTTTTCGGGGGCGCCTCCTATTGGGCAGTATTTT. The full variable domain, its missing parts supplied by reference TRBV11-2 and TRBJ2-3, is EAGVAQSPRYKIIEKRQSVAFWCNPISGHATLYWYQQILGQGPKLLIQFQNNGVVDDSQLPKDRFSAERLKGVDSTLKIQPAKLEDSAVYLCASSFSGAPPIGQYFGPGTRLTVL.

The chain uses TRBV5-1 and TRBJ2-1; the match to TRBD1 covers 9 bases. Unmatched junction bases numbered 12, after V lost 3 bases and J lost 8 bases. There are 16 residues in the CDR3. CDR1 is SGHRS and CDR2 is YFSETQ in the germline V gene. CDR3 region: CASSWDGTGLIDEQFF. DNA of the CDR3: TGCGCCAGCAGCTGGGACGGGACAGGGCTTATCGATGAGCAGTTCTTC.

The V and J genes are TRBV9 and TRBJ2-1; 10 bases agree with TRBD2. CDR1 SGDLS and CDR2 YYNGEE come from the germline V gene. Losses at the gene ends were 4 bases for V and 6 bases for J; bases not matched to a gene: 10. The CDR3 spans 16 residues. The CDR3 spells CASSLLAGTILNEQFF. The CDR3 DNA reads as TGTGCCAGCAGCCTACTAGCGGGGACTATTCTCAATGAGCAGTTCTTC.

This clonotype appeared many times. The V and J genes are TRBV2 and TRBJ1-5; D is undetermined. CDR1 and CDR2 (germline): SNHLY, FYNNEI. V gave up 4 bases and J gave up 3 bases, with 10 bases separating them. The CDR3 length is 14 residues. CDR3 coding DNA: TGTGCCAGCAGTGTTCGGGGTTCCAATCAGCCCCAGCATTTT. Translated: CASSVRGSNQPQHF.

The V and J genes are TRBV7-2 and TRBJ2-1; 8 positions match TRBD2. From germline, CDR1 is SGHTA and CDR2 FQGNSA. The length of the CDR3 is 17 residues. V lost 5 bases and J lost 0; bases outside the gene matches: 9. CDR3 amino acids: CASSPRPSGPSYNEQFF. CDR3 DNA sequence: TGTGCCAGCAGCCCCCGGCCTAGCGGGCCCTCCTACAATGAGCAGTTCTTC.

This clonotype has more than one count but fewer than ten. The chain uses TRBV7-9 and TRBJ2-7; TRBD1 aligns across 9 bases. After removal of 5 bases from V and 5 bases from J, the junction contained 7 bases not matched to a gene. The germline CDR1 and CDR2 sequences are SEHNR and FQNEAQ (reference sequence). This CDR3 is 14 amino acids long. The DNA of the CDR3 is TGTGCCAGCAGCCACGGGACAGGGTACCACGAGCAGTACTTC. Amino acid sequence: CASSHGTGYHEQYF.

This clonotype occurred many times. The J gene is TRBJ2-7, the V gene TRBV28, with 10 bases identical to TRBD2. CDR1 and CDR2 (germline): MDHEN, SYDVKM. The CDR3 is 16 amino acids. V gave up 4 bases and J gave up 1 base; unmatched junction bases: 7. The CDR3 sequence is CASSSRTSGLSYEQYF. The DNA of the CDR3 is TGTGCCAGCAGTTCACGGACTAGCGGACTGTCCTACGAGCAGTACTTC.

The chain uses TRBV4-1 and TRBJ2-7; D is possibly TRBD1 or TRBD2 (5 bases each). The CDR3 spans 14 residues. From germline, CDR1 is MGHRA and CDR2 YSYEKL. V lost 1 base, J lost 3 bases, and 10 bases lay in between. CDR3 in amino acids: CASSQVGTGYEQYF. Here the CDR3 DNA reads TGCGCCAGCAGCCAAGTCGGGACCGGCTACGAGCAGTACTTC.

About this clonotype itself: A single base separates this from a much larger clone, so it may be a read error. The J gene is TRBJ2-1, the V gene TRBV7-9, with 8 bases lining up with TRBD2. Matching the DNA end better, TRBJ2-7 makes the J call doubtful. The CDR3 sequence is 17 residues long. Germline CDR1 and CDR2: SEHNR and FQNEAQ (reference sequence). In DNA, the CDR3 is TGTGCCAGCAGCTCCGCAGTAGCGGGACTGGCCTACAATGAGCAGTACTTC. Translation gives CASSSAVAGLAYNEQYF.

The chain joins TRBV7-2 to TRBJ1-2; the D is unclear. Looked up from germline, CDR1 is SGHTA and CDR2 is FQGNSA. V lost 3 bases, J lost 3 bases, and 14 bases lay in between. The CDR3 contains 15 residues. CDR3 sequence (DNA): TGTGCCAGCAGCTTCGCGTGGGTGGATGACTATGGCTACACCTTC. Protein: CASSFAWVDDYGYTF. Supplemented by reference TRBV7-2 and TRBJ1-2, the full variable domain reads GAGVSQSPSNKVTEKGKDVELRCDPISGHTALYWYRQSLGQGLEFLIYFQGNSAPDKSGLPSDRFSAERTGGSVSTLTIQRTQQEDSAVYLCASSFAWVDDYGYTFGSGTRLTVV.